This T cell receptor beta chain was recovered during a study of blood T cell repertoires in COVID-19. Across the whole study: Spain, Italy and the United States supplied samples that represented acute and convalescent COVID-19.

Some clones are missing from TCRdb's copy, which holds only in-frame ones; the method was immunoSEQ multiplex PCR. The sample contains roughly 340,000 clones, 88% of which appear only once. Seattle-derived patients entered the study during active infection and were followed longitudinally. Germline V gene sequence: CDR1 SGHTA, CDR2 FQGNSA. This CDR3 has 13 residues. Trimming shortened V by 7 bases and J by 7 bases, and 13 bases separated the two germline ends. The sequence was collected from a woman aged 70-85 years with COVID-19, enrolled during active disease. What was sequenced was peripheral blood. The chain links TRBV7-2 to TRBJ1-4; maybe TRBD1 (6 bases). The CDR3 here is CASTGGGPEKLFF. The CDR3 DNA reads TGTGCCAGCACCGGCGGGGGGCCTGAAAAACTGTTTTTT.